This record looks at one T cell receptor beta chain sequence and its context. The target antigen is unknown. Primers: 60 Vbeta forward and 13 Jbeta reverse. Libraries were prepared by immunoSEQ multiplex PCR; TCRdb keeps only in-frame clonotypes and omits some of them. Here the sample spans approximately 88,000 clones, under 80% being singletons. The CDR3 totals 14 residues. Germline lookup yields CDR1 MDHEN and CDR2 SYDVKM. The V end lost 2 bases, the J end lost 7 bases, and 9 bases lay between the germline ends. This entry belongs to a study of cytomegalovirus exposure and HLA in healthy donors. Study-wide points: Investigators reported 164 TCR beta chains as tied to cytomegalovirus. The authors reported that TCR beta sequences could predict HLA-A and HLA-B alleles. These predictions were accurate for most subjects in the first cohort.

Sequenced input: PBMCs. This clonotype originated in a man over 45 in good health and CMV-seropositive. The rearrangement joins TRBV28 to TRBJ1-6; TRBD1 is a possible D gene (5 bases). CDR3 amino acids: CASSLTDRNSPLHF. CDR3 DNA sequence: TGTGCCAGCAGTTTAACAGACAGAAATTCACCCCTCCACTTT.